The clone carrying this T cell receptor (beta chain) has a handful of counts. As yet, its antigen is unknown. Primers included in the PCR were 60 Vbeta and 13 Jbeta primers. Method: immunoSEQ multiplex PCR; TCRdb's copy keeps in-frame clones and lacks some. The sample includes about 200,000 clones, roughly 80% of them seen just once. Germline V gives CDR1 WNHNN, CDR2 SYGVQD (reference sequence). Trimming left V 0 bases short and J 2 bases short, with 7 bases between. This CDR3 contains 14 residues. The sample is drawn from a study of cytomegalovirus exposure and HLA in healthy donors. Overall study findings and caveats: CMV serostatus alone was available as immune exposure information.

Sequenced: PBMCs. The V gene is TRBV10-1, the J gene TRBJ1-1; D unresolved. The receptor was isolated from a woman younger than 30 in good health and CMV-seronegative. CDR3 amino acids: CASSESSGNTEAFF. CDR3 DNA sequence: TGCGCCAGCAGTGAGTCCTCGGGTAACACTGAAGCTTTCTTT.